What follows are 32 T cell receptor beta chains derived from one specimen sequenced in a study of T cells in Graves' hyperthyroidism and ophthalmopathy. Amplified TCR beta CDR3 regions derived from RNA transcripts. An initial round of RT-PCR targeting the TCR CDR3 relied on the HTBI primer set. TCRdb reprocessed the multiplex PCR reads with MiXCR, giving one entry per CDR3 protein. The data show about 350,000 distinct CDR3 sequences, with about 14% seen just once and around 24% held by the top ten. Sequencing was carried out using blood. The receptors derive from a woman aged 25 to 39 with Graves' hyperthyroidism.

This sequence joins TRBV6-2 or TRBV6-3 and TRBJ2-1; TRBD2 aligns across 7 bases. The CDR3 runs 17 residues. V shed 5 bases, J shed 10 bases, and the junction held 20 bases outside the gene matches. From germline, CDR1 is MNHEY and CDR2 SVGEGT. The CDR3 DNA sequence: TGTGCCAGCAGTACGCCAGCGGGATTGCCTTCAACGAGCGAGCAGTTCTTC. Its translation: CASSTPAGLPSTSEQFF.

This clonotype was found many times. The rearrangement uses TRBV6-1 and TRBJ2-3; perhaps TRBD2 as D (6 bases). The CDR3 is 15 amino acids. Germline V lookup: CDR1 MNHNS, CDR2 SASEGT. Trimming stripped 5 bases from V and 0 bases from J, with 12 bases between. The CDR3 here is CASSWTISSTDTQYF. The CDR3 DNA sequence: TGTGCCAGCAGTTGGACTATCTCTAGCACAGATACGCAGTATTTT.

This clonotype has a count of ten or more. This chain joins TRBV12-3 or TRBV12-4 and TRBJ2-1; D remains ambiguous. Between the trimmed V and J ends, which lost 5 bases and 6 bases, there was a span of 8 bases. This CDR3 has 12 residues. The CDR3 here is CASSDDFNEQFF. The CDR3 bases are TGTGCCAGCAGTGATGACTTCAATGAGCAGTTCTTC.

This chain uses TRBV7-3 with TRBJ1-6, with 7 bases fitting TRBD1. The germline gives CDR1 SGHTA, CDR2 FQGTGA. CDR3 size: 13 residues. V lost 4 bases, J lost 7 bases, and 1 base stayed unmatched. The CDR3 loop reads CASSSGQNSPLHF. CDR3 nucleotide sequence: TGTGCCAGCAGCTCGGGACAGAATTCACCCCTCCACTTT.

This clonotype was counted ten times or more. The rearrangement links TRBV28 to TRBJ2-7, with D perhaps matching TRBD1 (6 bases). Per the germline V gene, CDR1 is MDHEN and CDR2 is SYDVKM. V was trimmed by 4 bases and J by 2 bases, leaving 15 bases between them. The CDR3 spans 15 residues. This chain's CDR3 is CASSSSSGTPYEQYF. The CDR3 bases are TGTGCCAGCAGTTCCTCGTCCGGGACACCCTACGAGCAGTACTTC.

There are many counts of this clonotype. This chain connects TRBV19 to TRBJ2-7; 8 nucleotides align to TRBD2. CDR3 length: 16 amino acids. Germline trimming cut 7 bases from V and 2 bases from J; bases unmatched to any gene: 13. CDR1 and CDR2 (germline): LNHDA, SQIVND (reference sequence). The CDR3 sequence is CASKPSSSGRTYEQYF. In DNA, the CDR3 is TGTGCCAGTAAACCATCCTCTAGCGGGCGTACCTACGAGCAGTACTTC. Full variable domain (rest looked up from reference TRBV19 and TRBJ2-7): DGGITQSPKYLFRKEGQNVTLSCEQNLNHDAMYWYRQDPGQGLRLIYYSQIVNDFQKGDIAEGYSVSREKKESFPLTVTSAQKNPTAFYLCASKPSSSGRTYEQYFGPGTRLTVT.

Concerning this clonotype itself: A much larger clone lies one base from this, so it may be a read error. The gene calls are TRBV11-2 and TRBJ2-3; 9 nucleotides line up with TRBD2. Germline CDR1 SGHAT, CDR2 FQNNGV. CDR3 size: 18 residues. After removal of 2 bases from V and 2 bases from J, the junction contained 11 bases not matched to a gene. For the CDR3, the DNA is TGTGCCAGCAGCTTAAGGTTGTGGGAGCGGGAGGACACAGATACGCAGTATTTT. Protein product: CASSLRLWEREDTDTQYF.

There are a few counts of this clonotype. The CDR3 is CSARMPNTEAFF. The CDR3 DNA follows: TGCAGTGCTAGAATGCCAAACACTGAAGCTTTCTTT. The chain links TRBV20-1 to TRBJ1-1; D remains ambiguous. CDR1 is DFQATT, CDR2 SNEGSKA, per germline (reference sequence). V was pared by 2 bases and J by 2 bases, with 6 bases between. This CDR3 has 12 amino acids.

The sample holds many counts of this clonotype. The rearrangement uses TRBV24-1 and TRBJ2-5; no firm D call. The CDR3 is made up of 15 amino acids. The germline V gene encodes CDR1 KGHDR and CDR2 SFDVKD. V lost 4 bases and J 4 bases, leaving 15 bases between the germline ends. CDR3 loop: CATSEAGRATETQYF. The CDR3 DNA is TGTGCCACCAGTGAAGCCGGACGGGCTACAGAGACCCAGTACTTC.

This clonotype was recorded only once. The J gene is TRBJ2-6, the V gene TRBV5-1, with 8 positions matching TRBD2. With 0 bases clipped from V and 0 bases from J, the junction kept 5 bases outside the gene matches. Looked up from germline, CDR1 is SGHRS and CDR2 is YFSETQ. This CDR3 contains 18 residues. The CDR3: CASSLATGGISGANVLTF. The CDR3 DNA reads TGCGCCAGCAGCTTGGCCACGGGAGGGATCTCTGGGGCCAACGTCCTGACTTTC.

The chain employs TRBV4-2 and TRBJ2-2; no clear D. CDR1 is LGHNA, CDR2 YNFKEQ, per germline. The V gene lost 3 bases and the J gene lost 4 bases, with 6 bases spanning the gap. This CDR3 has 13 residues. Here the CDR3 DNA reads TGTGCCAGCAGCCAGTCGGGCACCGGGGAGCTGTTTTTT. Translating it yields CASSQSGTGELFF.

This clonotype was picked up many times. This sequence joins TRBV11-2 and TRBJ2-2; TRBD1 or TRBD2 may be the D gene (5 bases each). CDR1 and CDR2 (germline): SGHAT, FQNNGV. The CDR3 has 13 amino acids. Trimming cost V 3 bases and J 3 bases, with 5 bases left between them. Written as DNA, the CDR3 is TGTGCCAGCAGCTTGGGGGACACCGGGGAGCTGTTTTTT. It specifies CASSLGDTGELFF.

The sample holds many counts of this clonotype. The chain employs TRBV27 and TRBJ1-2; no clear D gene. There are 13 residues in the CDR3. Per the germline V gene, CDR1 is MNHEY and CDR2 is SMNVEV (reference sequence). The V end was cut by 3 bases, the J end by 8 bases, with 13 bases between. CDR3 sequence (DNA): TGTGCCAGCAGTTTTCGGGGTTTTGAAGGCTACACCTTC. It is translated as CASSFRGFEGYTF.

This chain connects TRBV20-1 to TRBJ2-1; D uncertain. The germline CDR1 and CDR2 sequences are DFQATT and SNEGSKA (reference sequence). This CDR3 region has 12 residues. V was trimmed by 0 bases and J by 12 bases, leaving 12 bases between them. CDR3 loop: CSAREALPSQFF. The CDR3 DNA reads TGCAGTGCTAGAGAGGCTCTCCCCTCGCAGTTCTTC.

This clonotype was counted many times. CDR3 in DNA: TGTGCCAGCAGCTTCCAACTTAATGAGCAGTTCTTC. Protein sequence: CASSFQLNEQFF. The rearrangement links TRBV11-2 to TRBJ2-1; D is uncertain. Trimming left V 3 bases short and J 7 bases short, with 7 bases between. Germline CDR1 is SGHAT and CDR2 is FQNNGV. This CDR3 has 12 residues.

At least ten counts were recorded for this clonotype. The V call is TRBV29-1, the J call TRBJ2-7; D possibly corresponds to TRBD2 (5 bases). Trimming cost V 4 bases and J 4 bases, with 14 bases left between them. The CDR3 contains 13 residues. Germline V gene lookup returns CDR1 SQVTM and CDR2 ANQGSEA. CDR3 bases: TGCAGCGTTGTATTCGGGAAGCGGTACGAGCAGTACTTC. It encodes CSVVFGKRYEQYF.

In this sample, this clonotype turned up many times. This chain links TRBV6-4 with TRBJ2-1; the match to TRBD2 covers 7 bases. CDR1 and CDR2 from the germline V gene are MRHNA and SNTAGT. Trimming took 3 bases from V and 9 from J; bases not matched to a gene: 8. The CDR3 is made up of 14 amino acids. The CDR3: CASSELAEAGEQFF. CDR3 bases: TGTGCCAGCAGTGAGCTAGCGGAGGCGGGTGAGCAGTTCTTC.

This clonotype was observed at least ten times. The V call is TRBV6-2 or TRBV6-3, the J call TRBJ1-5; TRBD1 is a possible D gene (5 bases). Trimming shortened V by 6 bases and J by 2 bases, and 29 bases separated the two germline ends. Germline-derived CDR1 and CDR2 are MNHEY and SVGEGT. This CDR3 is built from 20 residues. CDR3 sequence (DNA): TGTGCCAGCAGACCGCCCCAGGGCAGAAGCGGTTCGAGTGGCAATCAGCCCCAGCATTTT. Its translation is CASRPPQGRSGSSGNQPQHF.

The rearrangement uses TRBV7-2 and TRBJ2-7; 8 bases align to TRBD2. This CDR3 has 16 residues. Germline loops: CDR1 SGHTA, CDR2 FQGNSA. The V segment lost 1 base and the J segment 1 base; nucleotides outside the gene matches: 6. The CDR3 sequence: CASSLDSGSVSYEQYF. CDR3 DNA sequence: TGTGCCAGCAGCTTAGACAGCGGGAGTGTATCCTACGAGCAGTACTTC.

This clonotype showed up just a few times. The chain joins TRBV20-1 to TRBJ1-1; tentatively, D is TRBD1 (6 bases). The length of the CDR3 is 14 residues. The germline gives CDR1 DFQATT, CDR2 SNEGSKA (reference sequence). V was pared by 0 bases and J by 8 bases, with 16 bases between. The CDR3 nucleotides are TGCAGTGCTAGAGATTTCGGGACAAGTGACGAAGCTTTCTTT. It codes for CSARDFGTSDEAFF.

This clonotype was counted ten times or more. J is TRBJ1-5 and V is TRBV12-3 or TRBV12-4; D is possibly TRBD1 (6 bases). Trimming shortened V by 5 bases and J by 1 base, and 12 bases separated the two germline ends. This CDR3 comprises 15 residues. The CDR3 DNA sequence: TGTGCCAGCAGTCCACAGGGCTTAAGCAATCAGCCCCAGCATTTT. This codes for CASSPQGLSNQPQHF.

This clonotype was seen a handful of times. The chain joins TRBV19 to TRBJ2-7, with D unresolved. The V gene's germline CDR1 is LNHDA and CDR2 SQIVND (reference sequence). Deletions cut 5 bases from V and 2 bases from J, with 16 bases between. The length of the CDR3 is 15 residues. CDR3 sequence: CASSSGPITTYEQYF. As DNA, the CDR3 is TGTGCCAGTAGTTCCGGCCCCATAACTACCTACGAGCAGTACTTC.

This clonotype was observed at least ten times. This sequence joins TRBV6-5 and TRBJ1-4; 7 bases match TRBD1. The CDR3 length is 14 residues. Germline CDR1 MNHEY, CDR2 SVGAGI. J gave up 8 bases and V 0 bases, and 3 bases lay outside the gene matches. In nucleotides, the CDR3 is TGTGCCAGCAGTTACTCAAGGGACAGCGAAAAACTGTTTTTT. Translated, it gives CASSYSRDSEKLFF.

This clonotype occurred many times. The chain couples TRBV25-1 to TRBJ2-3, with D hard to call. This CDR3 spans 13 amino acids. V lost 4 bases to trimming and J lost 6 bases, with 11 bases between them. Per the germline V gene, CDR1 is MGHDK and CDR2 is SYGVNS. CDR3 nucleotides: TGTGCCAGCAGTGCCCTATCCCCGGATACGCAGTATTTT. Translating gives CASSALSPDTQYF.

At least ten counts were recorded for this clonotype. The chain recombines TRBV11-2 with TRBJ1-5; D gene unclear. Germline V gene data show CDR1 as SGHAT and CDR2 as FQNNGV. This CDR3 is 14 amino acids long. Between the trimmed V and J ends, which lost 0 bases and 3 bases, there was a span of 6 bases. The CDR3 sequence: CASSLEGPNQPQHF. Here the CDR3 DNA reads TGTGCCAGCAGCTTAGAGGGTCCCAATCAGCCCCAGCATTTT.

The CDR3 loop reads CSARGQLYNEQFF. The CDR3 bases are TGCAGTGCTAGGGGCCAGCTCTACAATGAGCAGTTCTTC. The rearrangement uses TRBV20-1 and TRBJ2-1; D remains ambiguous. V lost 3 bases to trimming and J lost 3 bases, with 9 bases between them. Germline lookup yields CDR1 DFQATT and CDR2 SNEGSKA (reference sequence). The CDR3 totals 13 residues.

This clonotype was observed a few times. This chain joins TRBV7-2 and TRBJ1-6, with TRBD1 matching 8 bases. With V trimmed by 1 base and J by 7 bases, 6 bases remained unmatched. Germline CDR1 and CDR2: SGHTA and FQGNSA. CDR3 length equals 16 residues. The CDR3 reads CASSLDPGQANSPLHF. The CDR3 DNA reads TGTGCCAGCAGCTTAGACCCGGGACAGGCGAATTCACCCCTCCACTTT. Based on the CDR3 plus reference TRBV7-2 and TRBJ1-6, the full variable domain is GAGVSQSPSNKVTEKGKDVELRCDPISGHTALYWYRQSLGQGLEFLIYFQGNSAPDKSGLPSDRFSAERTGGSVSTLTIQRTQQEDSAVYLCASSLDPGQANSPLHFGNGTRLTVT.

The table lists this clonotype with many counts. The V gene is TRBV24-1, the J gene TRBJ2-5; D remains ambiguous. The V gene's germline CDR1 is KGHDR and CDR2 SFDVKD. V lost 4 bases to trimming and J lost 1 base, with 15 bases between them. The CDR3 runs to 16 residues. The CDR3 region has the DNA TGTGCCACCAGTGACCCTAGGACGGCATTCCAAGAGACCCAGTACTTC. Encoded protein: CATSDPRTAFQETQYF.

The chain recombines TRBV12-3 or TRBV12-4 with TRBJ2-3; D possibly corresponds to TRBD2 (7 bases). The CDR3 runs 17 residues. Trimming cost V 8 bases and J 4 bases, with 25 bases left between them. The CDR3 is CASSNLGGREKSDTQYF. CDR3 bases: TGTGCCAGCTCCAATTTGGGGGGGCGGGAAAAGTCAGATACGCAGTATTTT.

This clonotype was observed a handful of times. The CDR3 reads CASSPRGGLDEQYF. CDR3 coding DNA: TGTGCCAGCAGCCCCCGGGGGGGCCTCGACGAGCAGTACTTC. This rearrangement joins TRBV11-2 to TRBJ2-7, with 8 bases that match TRBD2. Germline CDR1 reads SGHAT; CDR2 reads FQNNGV. With V trimmed by 5 bases and J by 5 bases, 8 bases remained unmatched. CDR3 length: 14 residues. Full variable domain (remainder filled in from reference TRBV11-2 and TRBJ2-7): EAGVAQSPRYKIIEKRQSVAFWCNPISGHATLYWYQQILGQGPKLLIQFQNNGVVDDSQLPKDRFSAERLKGVDSTLKIQPAKLEDSAVYLCASSPRGGLDEQYFGPGTRLTVT.

This clonotype was counted many times. The V call is TRBV5-1, the J call TRBJ2-7, with D perhaps TRBD2 (6 bases). Trimming took 4 bases from V and 1 from J, leaving 15 bases between them. Germline CDR1 reads SGHRS; CDR2 reads YFSETQ. The CDR3 length is 15 residues. The CDR3 region has the DNA TGCGCCAGCAGCGCGTTCCGGGACTTATCCTACGAGCAGTACTTC. Residues: CASSAFRDLSYEQYF.

This clonotype was counted many times. V is TRBV6-1 and J is TRBJ2-2; D unclear. CDR1 and CDR2 from the germline V gene are MNHNS and SASEGT. CDR3 length equals 18 residues. The V gene lost 5 bases and the J gene lost 1 base, with 20 bases spanning the gap. This CDR3 reads CASSYLRRDIGNTGELFF. The CDR3, as DNA: TGTGCCAGCAGTTATCTAAGGAGAGACATCGGGAACACCGGGGAGCTGTTTTTT.